The 13 T cell receptor beta chains reported below all come from one sample, sequenced in a study of cytomegalovirus exposure and HLA in healthy donors. PCR amplification relied on 60 Vbeta primers (plus 13 Jbeta primers). The assay was immunoSEQ multiplex PCR, and TCRdb's table has in-frame clones only and misses some. Of under 95,000 clones in the sample, roughly 70% were seen once. Sequenced material: PBMCs. All receptors come from a woman aged 35 to 49 in good health and CMV-seropositive.

The V gene is TRBV19, the J gene TRBJ1-1, with 10 bases fitting TRBD1. CDR1 is LNHDA, CDR2 SQIVND, per germline (reference sequence). There are 16 residues in the CDR3. Unmatched junction bases numbered 6, after V lost 5 bases and J lost 0 bases. CDR3 protein: CASSSGQGWVNTEAFF. CDR3 bases: TGTGCCAGTAGTTCGGGACAGGGGTGGGTGAACACTGAAGCTTTCTTT.

This chain links TRBV21-1 with TRBJ2-6; TRBD1 is the table's D call and was not checked against the DNA. TRBV21-1 is a known pseudogene. The CDR3 runs 20 residues. CDR3 bases: TGTGCCAGCAGCAAACCCGAAACGGCAGGGGAAATAACTGGGGCCAACGTCCTGACTTTC. Translated: CASSKPETAGEITGANVLTF.

The genes are TRBV6-5 and TRBJ1-4; the D gene is possibly TRBD1 (6 bases). This CDR3 has 14 residues. Looked up from germline, CDR1 is MNHEY and CDR2 is SVGAGI. V was shortened by 5 bases and J by 4 bases, with 11 bases between the two germline ends. CDR3 DNA: TGTGCCAGCAGTAGGACAGTAAATAATGAAAAACTGTTTTTT. Translation gives CASSRTVNNEKLFF.

V is TRBV19 and J is TRBJ1-1, with D unresolved. V gave up 5 bases and J gave up 0 bases, with 10 bases separating them. Germline V gene sequence: CDR1 LNHDA, CDR2 SQIVND (reference sequence). The CDR3 is 14 residues long. CDR3: CASSALLMNTEAFF. CDR3 coding DNA: TGTGCCAGTAGTGCCTTACTCATGAACACTGAAGCTTTCTTT.

This sequence joins TRBV5-1 and TRBJ1-3, with D uncertain. The V gene's germline CDR1 is SGHRS and CDR2 YFSETQ. The ends were cut back, 0 bases at V and 1 base at J, with 11 bases in the middle. The CDR3 consists of 16 residues. Written as DNA, the CDR3 is TGCGCCAGCAGCTTGGAAGGGCGCGGGTCTGGAAACACCATATATTTT. It translates to CASSLEGRGSGNTIYF.

As for this clone: The junction shows a germline mismatch at one end, possibly a read error. Other DNA variants within this sample encode the same CDR3. V gene TRBV5-6 combines with J gene TRBJ1-1; 7 positions match TRBD1. The CDR3 length is 14 residues. The germline gives CDR1 SGHDT, CDR2 YYEEEE. This CDR3 reads CASSLDPQGTEAFF. CDR3 sequence (DNA): TGCGCCAGCAGCTTGGACCCACAGGGGACTGAAGCTTTCTTT. The full variable domain, rest sourced from reference TRBV5-6 and TRBJ1-1, is DAGVTQSPTHLIKTRGQQVTLRCSPKSGHDTVSWYQQALGQGPQFIFQYYEEEERQRGNFPDRFSGHQFPNYSSELNVNALLLGDSALYLCASSLDPQGTEAFFGQGTRLTVV.

The chain combines TRBV13 with TRBJ1-5; no clear D gene. The germline gives CDR1 PRHDT, CDR2 FYEKMQ (reference sequence). The CDR3 spans 16 residues. The V end was cut by 0 bases, the J end by 5 bases, with 14 bases between. CDR3 loop: CASSLGRRDSYQPQHF. For the CDR3, the DNA is TGTGCCAGCAGCTTAGGCCGGCGGGATTCCTATCAGCCCCAGCATTTT.

The V and J genes are TRBV9 and TRBJ2-2; 7 nucleotides match TRBD1. The length of the CDR3 is 15 residues. V lost 3 bases to trimming and J lost 6 bases; unmatched junction nucleotides: 8. In germline, CDR1 is SGDLS, CDR2 YYNGEE. The CDR3 loop is CASSAYDRAPGELFF. The DNA of the CDR3 is TGTGCCAGCAGCGCGTACGACAGGGCCCCCGGGGAGCTGTTTTTT.

This clone was seen a handful of times. In DNA, the CDR3 is TGTGCCAGCAGTGTAGGTGGGCAAACTAATGAAAAACTGTTTTTT. Translated, it gives CASSVGGQTNEKLFF. The V gene is TRBV2, the J gene TRBJ1-4; D remains unclear. This CDR3 spans 15 amino acids. The V gene lost 4 bases and the J gene lost 1 base, with 10 bases spanning the gap. The V gene's germline CDR1 is SNHLY and CDR2 FYNNEI.

In this sample, this clone turned up a few times. The same CDR3 can be traced to other DNA sequences in this sample. The chain combines TRBV18 with TRBJ1-2; D unresolved. Germline lookup yields CDR1 KGHSH and CDR2 LQKENI. The CDR3 totals 16 residues. Trimming pared 3 bases from V and 0 bases from J, leaving 14 bases between. CDR3 protein: CASSPLEPLPNYGYTF. The CDR3 region has the DNA TGTGCCAGCTCACCGCTTGAGCCGCTCCCTAACTATGGCTACACCTTC.

The chain has TRBV6-5 and TRBJ1-2; D is unclear. Germline loops: CDR1 MNHEY, CDR2 SVGAGI. The germline V and J ends were trimmed by 6 bases and 0 bases, with 8 bases remaining between them. The CDR3 is 13 amino acids. The CDR3 spells CASRLDPNYGYTF. DNA of the CDR3: TGTGCCAGCAGACTAGACCCTAACTATGGCTACACCTTC.

V gene TRBV11-3 combines with J gene TRBJ2-3, with 10 positions matching TRBD2. Trimming cost V 5 bases and J 6 bases; bases outside gene matches: 8. CDR3 length: 15 residues. The germline gives CDR1 SGHNT, CDR2 YENEEA. As DNA, the CDR3 is TGTGCCAGCAGCGTCTCTAGCGGGGGTATGGATACGCAGTATTTT. Translated, it gives CASSVSSGGMDTQYF.

The chain combines TRBV5-1 with TRBJ2-7; TRBD1 might be the D (5 bases). Trimming took 2 bases from V and 5 from J, leaving 17 bases between them. This CDR3 contains 15 residues. Germline loops: CDR1 SGHRS, CDR2 YFSETQ. The CDR3: CASSFGSGSFDEQYF. Written as DNA, the CDR3 is TGCGCCAGCAGCTTTGGATCAGGGTCGTTTGACGAGCAGTACTTC.